This paragraph reports one TCR beta chain. Antigen unknown. This sample was included in a study of early T cells in non-severe SARS-CoV-2 infection. Individual cDNA molecules carried attached unique molecular identifiers. Using its own MiXCR run on the 5' RACE reads, TCRdb lists one record per CDR3 protein. The table records tens of thousands of distinct CDR3 sequences, around an eighth of them present only once. The study, taken as a whole, reports: The VDJdb matching leaned toward anti-spike CD8 responses and overlooked private and CD4 specificities.

The CDR3 length is 16 residues. V shed 2 bases, J shed 8 bases, and the junction held 12 bases outside the gene matches. Germline V gene sequence: CDR1 SGHAT, CDR2 FQNNGV. The TCR originated in an adult who was a healthcare worker with PCR-confirmed SARS-CoV-2 infection or an uninfected control (not recorded which). This chain connects TRBV11-2 to TRBJ2-4; TRBD2 matches 7 bases. Sequenced input: whole blood. For the CDR3, the DNA is TGTGCCAGCAGCTTAAGCGCAGGGACTAACTCATACATTCAGTACTTC. Its translation is CASSLSAGTNSYIQYF.